The next 2 T cell receptor beta chains were all read from a single sample in a study of spatial heterogeneity in lung cancer. Time point meaning: sample taken at primary tumor resection. MiXCR, run by TCRdb on the 5' RACE reads, gives a single entry per CDR3 protein. Of 50,000 to 75,000 distinct CDR3 sequences listed, roughly 6.4% are singletons. This sample comprised PBMCs, obtained at surgery. Receptors were obtained from a female donor with early-stage non-small cell lung cancer.

This clonotype ranks as medium-sized. V and J are TRBV15 and TRBJ2-3; no clear D gene. The CDR3 has 19 amino acids. V lost 4 bases and J 1 base, leaving 24 bases between the germline ends. Germline V gives CDR1 LNHNV, CDR2 YYDKDF (reference sequence). CDR3 in amino acids: CATSILPASQRVGTDTQYF. For the CDR3, the DNA is TGTGCCACCAGCATCTTACCCGCCAGTCAGCGAGTGGGCACAGATACGCAGTATTTT.

This clonotype was seen ten or more times. A read error may produce the germline difference seen at one junction end. The chain carries TRBV28 and TRBJ2-7; perhaps TRBD1 as D (6 bases). The CDR3 is 16 amino acids. Germline CDR1 is MDHEN and CDR2 is SYDVKM. In nucleotides, the CDR3 is TGTGCCAGCAACGCACTGGCAGACAGGAACCCCTCCGAGCAGGACTTC. Translating gives CASNALADRNPSEQDF.